This TCR beta chain was found in a study of T cells in localized non-small cell lung cancer. General observations from the study: Sequencing was limited to one tumor region, leaving the possibility of heterogeneity open. Adjacent uninvolved lung had the highest clonality, suggesting focused antigen responses.

Losses at the gene ends were 5 bases for V and 3 bases for J; bases not matched to a gene: 17. The CDR3 is 18 amino acids. Germline V gives CDR1 SGHVS, CDR2 FQNEAQ. Method: immunoSEQ multiplex PCR; TCRdb's copy keeps in-frame clones and lacks some. Among around 26,000 clones, over 70% were seen once, and the ten largest hold approximately 9.7%. This clone was seen a few times. As yet, its antigen is unknown. This specimen was peripheral blood, taken before any cancer treatment. V and J are TRBV7-8 and TRBJ2-3, with TRBD2 matching 7 bases. The receptor was isolated from a man aged 40-75 years with stage III squamous cell lung carcinoma. CDR3 nucleotides: TGTGCCAGCAGCCCCCTCGCGGGAGAGGGTTTGACGACAGATACGCAGTATTTT. Its protein product is CASSPLAGEGLTTDTQYF. Filled out from reference TRBV7-8 and TRBJ2-3, the complete variable domain reads GAGVSQSPRYKVAKRGQDVALRCDPISGHVSLFWYQQALGQGPEFLTYFQNEAQLDKSGLPSDRFFAERPEGSVSTLKIQRTQQEDSAVYLCASSPLAGEGLTTDTQYFGPGTRLTVL.